The 9 T cell receptor beta chains presented below share a single source sample, sequenced in a study of cytotoxic CD8 clonotypes in ibrutinib-treated CLL. Generated by immunoSEQ multiplex PCR, the TCRdb table keeps only in-frame clones and is missing some. Of a few hundred thousand clones detected, about 77% appear once; the ten largest clones hold more than 6%. The sequencing here drew on PBMCs, taken before ibrutinib treatment. These receptors came from a human donor with chronic lymphocytic leukemia.

This clone has a handful of counts. In DNA, the CDR3 is TGTGCCAGCAGCCCCGGACAGAAGAATCAGCCCCAGCATTTT. Protein product: CASSPGQKNQPQHF. The genes are TRBV7-2 and TRBJ1-5; D might be TRBD1 (6 bases). The V and J ends lost 5 bases and 4 bases respectively, with 12 bases between them. The CDR3 contains 14 residues. Germline CDR1 is SGHTA and CDR2 is FQGNSA.

The chain's CDR3 is CASSQRWGAGETQYF. CDR3 nucleotides: TGCGCCAGCAGCCAACGATGGGGGGCTGGGGAGACCCAGTACTTC. This chain joins TRBV4-3 and TRBJ2-5; D is perhaps TRBD1 or TRBD2 (6 bases each). The germline V gene encodes CDR1 LGHNA and CDR2 YSLEER. This CDR3 is 15 amino acids long. With 2 bases removed from V and 5 bases from J, the gap between germline ends came to 15 bases.

The rearrangement joins TRBV15 to TRBJ2-7; maybe TRBD2 (6 bases). The length of the CDR3 is 15 residues. Germline CDR1 reads LNHNV; CDR2 reads YYDKDF (reference sequence). Trimming removed 0 bases at V and 7 bases at J, with 16 bases between. CDR3 nucleotides: TGTGCCACCAGCAGAGATCGCCCACCTCGGGGGGAGCAGTACTTC. It specifies CATSRDRPPRGEQYF.

The V gene is TRBV5-6, the J gene TRBJ1-1; D is undetermined. In germline, CDR1 is SGHDT, CDR2 YYEEEE. Trimming took off 3 bases at V and 1 base at J, with 10 bases between the two ends. The CDR3 length is 14 residues. The CDR3 sequence is CASSYDPGNTEAFF. CDR3 coding DNA: TGTGCCAGCAGCTACGACCCTGGGAACACTGAAGCTTTCTTT.

The chain links TRBV29-1 to TRBJ1-3; no definite D call. Trimming took 6 bases from V and 0 from J, leaving 9 bases between them. The germline CDR1 and CDR2 sequences are SQVTM and ANQGSEA. The CDR3 has 13 amino acids. CDR3 loop: CSVEVLSGNTIYF. The DNA for the CDR3 is TGCAGCGTGGAGGTCCTCTCTGGAAACACCATATATTTT.

This chain links TRBV5-4 with TRBJ2-5; perhaps TRBD2 as D (6 bases). The V end was cut by 4 bases, the J end by 4 bases, with 20 bases between. This CDR3 has 16 amino acids. The germline V gene has CDR1 SGHNT and CDR2 YYREEE (reference sequence). CDR3: CASSPSTGSGVETQYF. The CDR3 DNA reads as TGTGCCAGCAGCCCTTCTACCGGGAGTGGCGTAGAGACCCAGTACTTC.

The chain recombines TRBV15 with TRBJ2-3; D perhaps matches TRBD1 (6 bases). Germline V gives CDR1 LNHNV, CDR2 YYDKDF (reference sequence). CDR3 length: 16 residues. Trimming left V 0 bases short and J 4 bases short, with 14 bases between. The CDR3, as DNA: TGTGCCACCAGCAGAGATCAGGGGACCAGCGCAGATACGCAGTATTTT. Translating gives CATSRDQGTSADTQYF.

The V call is TRBV29-1, the J call TRBJ2-5; 9 nucleotides agree with TRBD1. The V and J ends lost 4 bases and 4 bases, in that order; junction bases with no gene match: 4. There are 13 residues in the CDR3. Germline values: CDR1 SQVTM, CDR2 ANQGSEA. The CDR3 DNA sequence: TGCAGCGTTGGGCAGACAGGGGGAGAGACCCAGTACTTC. It is translated as CSVGQTGGETQYF.

This chain joins TRBV6-5 and TRBJ1-2; 12 nucleotides align to TRBD1. Trimming cost V 2 bases and J 7 bases; bases outside gene matches: 5. CDR1 is MNHEY and CDR2 is SVGAGI in the germline V gene. The CDR3 is 15 residues long. CDR3 in amino acids: CASSYEGQGALGYTF. The CDR3 DNA is TGTGCCAGCAGTTACGAGGGACAGGGGGCTCTTGGCTACACCTTC.